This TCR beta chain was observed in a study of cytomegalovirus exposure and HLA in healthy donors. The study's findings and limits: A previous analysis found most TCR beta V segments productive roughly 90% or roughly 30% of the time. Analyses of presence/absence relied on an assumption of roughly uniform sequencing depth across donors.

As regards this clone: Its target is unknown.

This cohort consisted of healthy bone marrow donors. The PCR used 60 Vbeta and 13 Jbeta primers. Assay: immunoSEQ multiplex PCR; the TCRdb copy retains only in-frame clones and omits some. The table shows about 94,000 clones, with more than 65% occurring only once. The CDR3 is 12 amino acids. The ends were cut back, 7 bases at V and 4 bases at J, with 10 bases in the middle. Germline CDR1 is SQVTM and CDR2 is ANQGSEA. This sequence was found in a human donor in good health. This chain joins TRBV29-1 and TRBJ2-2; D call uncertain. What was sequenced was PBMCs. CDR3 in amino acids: CSAIEPTGELFF. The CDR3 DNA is TGCAGCGCTATAGAACCCACCGGGGAGCTGTTTTTT.